The entry below describes one T cell receptor (beta chain). The antigen is not known. This CDR3 has 13 residues. Germline loops: CDR1 MDHEN, CDR2 SYDVKM. V lost 3 bases and J 3 bases, leaving 6 bases between the germline ends. This table comes from immunoSEQ multiplex PCR, and its TCRdb copy is limited to in-frame clones, with some not included. The table shows roughly 36,000 clones, with around 80% occurring only once. Described time point: cycle 4 day 1 (C4D1), after 6 weeks of nivolumab. Exposure to brentuximab vedotin varied, and each patient had relapsed following autologous stem cell transplantation. This record belongs to a study of PD-1 blockade in classical Hodgkin lymphoma. Across the study: Patients received nivolumab 3 mg/kg intravenously every 2 weeks.

The study, taken as a whole, reports: Researchers reported that CD4+ TCR diversity, though not CD8+, rose significantly by C4D1. Baseline TCR diversity was reportedly lower in newly diagnosed patients than in healthy donors. It was reported as lower still in relapsed/refractory patients.

The V gene is TRBV28, the J gene TRBJ2-1, with D possibly being TRBD1 (5 bases). The clonotype originates from a human donor with classical Hodgkin lymphoma. The material was peripheral blood mononuclear cells (PBMCs), obtained before the fourth cycle of nivolumab. CDR3 loop: CASSLTDYNEQFF. DNA for the CDR3: TGTGCCAGCAGTTTGACAGACTACAATGAGCAGTTCTTC.